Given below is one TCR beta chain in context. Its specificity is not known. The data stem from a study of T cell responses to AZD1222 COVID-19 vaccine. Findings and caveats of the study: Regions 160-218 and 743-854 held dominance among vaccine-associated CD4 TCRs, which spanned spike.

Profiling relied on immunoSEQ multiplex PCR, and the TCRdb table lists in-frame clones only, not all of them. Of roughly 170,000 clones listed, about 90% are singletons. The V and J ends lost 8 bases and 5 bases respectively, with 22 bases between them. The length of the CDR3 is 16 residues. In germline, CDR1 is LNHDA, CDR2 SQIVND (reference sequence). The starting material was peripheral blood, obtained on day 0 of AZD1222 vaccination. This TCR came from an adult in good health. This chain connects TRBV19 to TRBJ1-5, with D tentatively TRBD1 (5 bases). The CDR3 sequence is CASGRGRAERYQPQHF. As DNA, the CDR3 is TGTGCCAGTGGTAGGGGTCGAGCGGAGCGTTATCAGCCCCAGCATTTT.